This T cell receptor (beta chain) was identified during a study of blood T cell repertoires in COVID-19. About the study: Sources were T cells, B-cell-depleted T cells, or PBMCs; the material itself was cDNA or gDNA.

Germline values: CDR1 SNHLY, CDR2 FYNNEI. The V end was cut by 4 bases, the J end by 5 bases, with 17 bases between. The CDR3 loop spans 15 amino acids. Methods used by the authors: Nucleated cell number was recorded as an estimate derived from reference gene primer amplification. The assay was immunoSEQ multiplex PCR, and TCRdb's table has in-frame clones only and misses some. For V, J and clone size, that table is used; D and trimming come from the DNA. The sample has roughly 50,000 clones, approximately 86% seen once. This TCR derives from a man in his 70s with active COVID-19. The material sequenced was peripheral blood. The chain uses TRBV2 and TRBJ1-2; perhaps TRBD1 as D (5 bases). The CDR3 sequence is CASSVRGQGWYGYTF. The CDR3 DNA reads TGTGCCAGCAGTGTGAGAGGTCAGGGTTGGTATGGCTACACCTTC. Drawing the rest from reference TRBV2 and TRBJ1-2, the complete variable domain is EPEVTQTPSHQVTQMGQEVILRCVPISNHLYFYWYRQILGQKVEFLVSFYNNEISEKSEIFDDQFSVERPDGSNFTLKIRSTKLEDSAMYFCASSVRGQGWYGYTFGSGTRLTVV.